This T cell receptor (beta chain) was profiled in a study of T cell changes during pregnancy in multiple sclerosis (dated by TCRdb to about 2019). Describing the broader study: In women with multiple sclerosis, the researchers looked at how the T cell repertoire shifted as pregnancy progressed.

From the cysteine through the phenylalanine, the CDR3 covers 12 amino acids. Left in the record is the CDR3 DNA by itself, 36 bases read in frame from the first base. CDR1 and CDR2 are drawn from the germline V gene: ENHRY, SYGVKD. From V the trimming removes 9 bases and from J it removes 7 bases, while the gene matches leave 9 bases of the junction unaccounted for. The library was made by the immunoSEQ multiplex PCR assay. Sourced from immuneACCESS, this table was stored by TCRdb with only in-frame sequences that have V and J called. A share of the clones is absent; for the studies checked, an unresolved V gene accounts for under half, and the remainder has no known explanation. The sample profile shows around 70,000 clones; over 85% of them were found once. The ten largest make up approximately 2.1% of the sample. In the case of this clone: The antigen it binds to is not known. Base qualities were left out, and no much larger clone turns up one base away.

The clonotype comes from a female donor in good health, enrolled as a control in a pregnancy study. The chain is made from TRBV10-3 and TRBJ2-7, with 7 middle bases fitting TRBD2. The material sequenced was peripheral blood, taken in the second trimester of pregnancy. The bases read TGTGCCATACACCATGGGGGAGGGGAGCAGTACTTC. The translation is CAIHHGGGEQYF.